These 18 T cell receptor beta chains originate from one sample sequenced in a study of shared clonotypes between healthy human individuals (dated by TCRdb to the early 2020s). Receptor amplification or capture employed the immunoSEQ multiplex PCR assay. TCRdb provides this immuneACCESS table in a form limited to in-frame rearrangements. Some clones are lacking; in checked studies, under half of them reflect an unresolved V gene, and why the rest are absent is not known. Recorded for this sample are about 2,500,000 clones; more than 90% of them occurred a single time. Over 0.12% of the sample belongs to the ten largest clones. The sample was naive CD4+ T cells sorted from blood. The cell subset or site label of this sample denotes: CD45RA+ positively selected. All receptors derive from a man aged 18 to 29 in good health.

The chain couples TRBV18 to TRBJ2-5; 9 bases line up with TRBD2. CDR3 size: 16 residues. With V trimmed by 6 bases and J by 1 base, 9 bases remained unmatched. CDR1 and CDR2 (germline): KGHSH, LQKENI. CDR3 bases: TGTGCCAGCTCCCCCACGGATAGCGGGAGCCAAGAGACCCAGTACTTC. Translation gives CASSPTDSGSQETQYF.

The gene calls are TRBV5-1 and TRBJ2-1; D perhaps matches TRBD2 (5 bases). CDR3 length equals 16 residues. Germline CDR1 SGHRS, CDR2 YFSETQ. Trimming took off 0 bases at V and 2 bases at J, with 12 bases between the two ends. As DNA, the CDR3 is TGCGCCAGCAGCTTGGGAGGGCATTATCCCTACAATGAGCAGTTCTTC. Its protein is CASSLGGHYPYNEQFF. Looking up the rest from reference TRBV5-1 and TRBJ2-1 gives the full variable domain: KAGVTQTPRYLIKTRGQQVTLSCSPISGHRSVSWYQQTPGQGLQFLFEYFSETQRNKGNFPGRFSGRQFSNSRSEMNVSTLELGDSALYLCASSLGGHYPYNEQFFGPGTRLTVL.

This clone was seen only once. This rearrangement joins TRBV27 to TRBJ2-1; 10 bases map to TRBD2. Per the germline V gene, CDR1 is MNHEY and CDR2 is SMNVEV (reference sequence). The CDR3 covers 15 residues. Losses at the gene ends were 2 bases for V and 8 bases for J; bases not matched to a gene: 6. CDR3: CASSLGVAGGDEQFF. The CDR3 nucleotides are TGTGCCAGCAGTTTAGGGGTAGCGGGAGGCGATGAGCAGTTCTTC.

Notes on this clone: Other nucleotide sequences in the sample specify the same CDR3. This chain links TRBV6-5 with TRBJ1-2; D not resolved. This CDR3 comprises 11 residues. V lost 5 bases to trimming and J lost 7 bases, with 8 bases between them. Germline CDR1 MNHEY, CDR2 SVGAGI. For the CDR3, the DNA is TGTGCCAGCAGTCACGGAGGTGGCTACACCTTC. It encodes CASSHGGGYTF.

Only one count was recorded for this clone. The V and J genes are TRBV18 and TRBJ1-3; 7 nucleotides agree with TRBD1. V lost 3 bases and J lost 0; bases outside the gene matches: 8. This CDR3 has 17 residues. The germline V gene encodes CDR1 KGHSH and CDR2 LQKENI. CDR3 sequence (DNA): TGTGCCAGCTCACCCCTGGCCCGGGACAGCTCTGGAAACACCATATATTTT. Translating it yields CASSPLARDSSGNTIYF.

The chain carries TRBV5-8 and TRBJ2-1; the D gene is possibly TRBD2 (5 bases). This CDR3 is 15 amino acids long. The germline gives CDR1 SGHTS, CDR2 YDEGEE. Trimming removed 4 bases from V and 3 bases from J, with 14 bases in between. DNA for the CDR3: TGTGCCAGCAGCCCGGCGGAGGCGCTCTACAATGAGCAGTTCTTC. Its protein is CASSPAEALYNEQFF.

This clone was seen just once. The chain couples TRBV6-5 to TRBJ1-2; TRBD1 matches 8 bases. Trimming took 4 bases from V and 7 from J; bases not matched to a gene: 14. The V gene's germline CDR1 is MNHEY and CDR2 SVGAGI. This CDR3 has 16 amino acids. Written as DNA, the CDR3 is TGTGCCAGCAGTTCAGCCGGGACAGGCCTTCATATTGGCTACACCTTC. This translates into CASSSAGTGLHIGYTF.

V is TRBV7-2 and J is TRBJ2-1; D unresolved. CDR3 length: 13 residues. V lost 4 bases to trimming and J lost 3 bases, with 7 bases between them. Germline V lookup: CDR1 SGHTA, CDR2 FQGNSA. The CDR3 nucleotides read TGTGCCAGCAGCTCACCTCGCTACAATGAGCAGTTCTTC. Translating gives CASSSPRYNEQFF.

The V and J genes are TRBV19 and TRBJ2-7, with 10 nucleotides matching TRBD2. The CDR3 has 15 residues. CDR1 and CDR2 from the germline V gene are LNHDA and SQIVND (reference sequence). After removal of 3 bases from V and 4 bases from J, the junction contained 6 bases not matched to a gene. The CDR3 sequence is CASSIRLAGVYEQYF. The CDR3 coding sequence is TGTGCCAGTAGTATTCGGCTAGCGGGAGTATACGAGCAGTACTTC.

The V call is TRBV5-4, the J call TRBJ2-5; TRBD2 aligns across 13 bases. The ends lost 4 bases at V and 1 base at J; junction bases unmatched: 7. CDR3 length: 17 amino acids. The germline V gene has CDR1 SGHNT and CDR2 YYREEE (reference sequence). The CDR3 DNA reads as TGTGCCAGCAGCCCCGGGACTAGCGGGAAGGTCCAAGAGACCCAGTACTTC. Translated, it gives CASSPGTSGKVQETQYF.

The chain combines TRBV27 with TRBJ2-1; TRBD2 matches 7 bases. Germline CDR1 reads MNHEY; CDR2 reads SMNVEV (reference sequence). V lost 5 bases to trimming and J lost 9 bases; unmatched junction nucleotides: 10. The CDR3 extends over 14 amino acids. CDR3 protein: CASSLGLVRGEQFF. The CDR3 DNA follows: TGTGCCAGCAGTCTAGGACTAGTTAGGGGTGAGCAGTTCTTC.

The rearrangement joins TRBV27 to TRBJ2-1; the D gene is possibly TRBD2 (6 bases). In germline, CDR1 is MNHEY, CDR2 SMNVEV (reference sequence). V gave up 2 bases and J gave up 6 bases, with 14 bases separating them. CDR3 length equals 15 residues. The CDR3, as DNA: TGTGCCAGCAGTTTAAGTACCGGGCGGGGCAATGAGCAGTTCTTC. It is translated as CASSLSTGRGNEQFF.

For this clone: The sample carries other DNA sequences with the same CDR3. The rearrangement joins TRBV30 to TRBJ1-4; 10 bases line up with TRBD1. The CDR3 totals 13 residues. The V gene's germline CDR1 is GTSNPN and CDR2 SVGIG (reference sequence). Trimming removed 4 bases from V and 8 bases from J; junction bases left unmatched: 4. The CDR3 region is CAWNGQGGEKLFF. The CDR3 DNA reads TGTGCCTGGAACGGACAGGGGGGCGAAAAACTGTTTTTT.

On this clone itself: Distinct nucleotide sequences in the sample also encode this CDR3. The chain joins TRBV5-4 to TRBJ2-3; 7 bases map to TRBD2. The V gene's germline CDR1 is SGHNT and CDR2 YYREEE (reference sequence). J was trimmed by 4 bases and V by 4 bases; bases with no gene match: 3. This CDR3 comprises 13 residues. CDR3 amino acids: CASSLGGADTQYF. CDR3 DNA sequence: TGTGCCAGCAGCCTGGGGGGGGCAGATACGCAGTATTTT.

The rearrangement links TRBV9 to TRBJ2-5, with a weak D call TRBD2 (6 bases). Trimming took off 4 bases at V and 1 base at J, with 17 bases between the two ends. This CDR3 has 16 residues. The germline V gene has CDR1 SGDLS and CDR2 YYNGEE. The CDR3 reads CASSLTGEPIQETQYF. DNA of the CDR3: TGTGCCAGCAGCCTCACGGGGGAGCCCATCCAAGAGACCCAGTACTTC.

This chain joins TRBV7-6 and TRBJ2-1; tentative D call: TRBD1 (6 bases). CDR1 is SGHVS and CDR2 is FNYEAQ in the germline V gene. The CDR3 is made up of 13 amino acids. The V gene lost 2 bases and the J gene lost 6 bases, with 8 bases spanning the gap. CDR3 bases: TGTGCCAGCAGCTTATCGGACAGCAATGAGCAGTTCTTC. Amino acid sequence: CASSLSDSNEQFF.

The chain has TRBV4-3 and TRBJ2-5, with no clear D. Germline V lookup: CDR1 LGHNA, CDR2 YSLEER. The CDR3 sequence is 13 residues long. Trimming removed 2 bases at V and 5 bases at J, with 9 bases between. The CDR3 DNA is TGCGCCAGCAGCCAATCTATCGGGGAGACCCAGTACTTC. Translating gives CASSQSIGETQYF.

CDR3 residues: CASNRLAENTGELFF. The DNA of the CDR3 is TGTGCCAGCAACCGACTAGCGGAAAACACCGGGGAGCTGTTTTTT. This chain joins TRBV5-8 and TRBJ2-2, with 9 bases lining up with TRBD2. The CDR3 length is 15 residues. The V gene end was trimmed by 6 bases and the J gene end by 2 bases; junction bases not matched to a gene: 5. CDR1 and CDR2 (germline): SGHTS, YDEGEE.